Listed here are 11 T cell receptor beta chains from one sample, sequenced in a study of metastatic and nonmetastatic thyroid tumors. Prior to thyroid surgery, none of the patients had received any treatment. TCRdb ran MiXCR on the PCR reads. The sample consists of around 35,000 clones, 16% of them appearing once. The source material was blood. These receptors all stem from a female donor with papillary thyroid cancer or a benign thyroid nodule (not recorded which). Some clones in this sample may be carry-over from other donors' samples.

In this sample, this clone turned up many times. This chain links TRBV30 with TRBJ1-1; D not resolved. CDR3 length equals 15 residues. V was clipped by 1 base and J by 0 bases, with 12 bases between them. CDR1 is GTSNPN and CDR2 is SVGIG in the germline V gene (reference sequence). CDR3 DNA: TGTGCCTGGAGTGACCTCCCCGGATTGAACACTGAAGCTTTCTTT. Amino acids: CAWSDLPGLNTEAFF.

Details on this clone: Mismatch with germline at one junction end may stem from a read error. V gene TRBV6-1 combines with J gene TRBJ2-7; possibly TRBD2 for D (6 bases). The CDR3 has 15 amino acids. Germline-derived CDR1 and CDR2 are MNHNS and SASEGT. The CDR3 nucleotides are TGTGCCGGCAGTGAAGCGGGTGAGTGCTCCTACGAGCAGTACTTC. Translated, it gives CAGSEAGECSYEQYF.

This clone was seen repeatedly, ten times or more. The V gene is TRBV13, the J gene TRBJ2-7, with 9 bases lining up with TRBD2. The CDR3 loop spans 15 amino acids. Germline V gene data show CDR1 as PRHDT and CDR2 as FYEKMQ (reference sequence). V shed 4 bases and J 2 bases; nucleotides not matched to a gene: 6. This CDR3 is CASSSRLAEAYEQYF. CDR3 DNA sequence: TGTGCCAGCAGCTCCCGACTAGCGGAGGCCTACGAGCAGTACTTC.

This clone showed up just a few times. The genes are TRBV6-1 and TRBJ2-2; the D is unclear. Trimming pared 1 base from V and 6 bases from J, leaving 9 bases between. Germline V gene lookup returns CDR1 MNHNS and CDR2 SASEGT. The CDR3 contains 14 residues. For the CDR3, the DNA is TGTGCCAGCAGTGAAGATTCGGAATCCGGGGAGCTGTTTTTT. Amino acid sequence: CASSEDSESGELFF.

This clone has ten or more counts. The V and J genes are TRBV20-1 and TRBJ1-1, with 7 positions matching TRBD1. V lost 5 bases, J lost 4 bases, and 7 bases stayed unmatched. Germline V gene sequence: CDR1 DFQATT, CDR2 SNEGSKA (reference sequence). The CDR3 runs 13 residues. The CDR3 nucleotides are TGCAGTGCTCGACAGGGACACATCACTGAAGCTTTCTTT. It encodes CSARQGHITEAFF.

At least ten counts were recorded for this clone. The rearrangement uses TRBV7-2 and TRBJ1-1, with D uncertain. This CDR3 region has 12 residues. CDR1 is SGHTA and CDR2 is FQGNSA in the germline V gene. V lost 2 bases to trimming and J lost 5 bases, with 6 bases between them. The CDR3 DNA reads as TGTGCCAGCAGCTTATGGGGAACTGAAGCTTTCTTT. Translated: CASSLWGTEAFF.

This clone was found many times. The chain is built from TRBV14 and TRBJ2-7; D may be TRBD2 (5 bases). The CDR3 runs 13 residues. Trimming shortened V by 0 bases and J by 6 bases, and 9 bases separated the two germline ends. Germline loops: CDR1 SGHDN, CDR2 FVKESK. CDR3 residues: CASSQDLAGEQYF. The CDR3 region has the DNA TGTGCCAGCAGCCAAGATCTCGCGGGCGAGCAGTACTTC.

This clone was counted ten times or more. Since a much larger clone is just one base distant, this may be a read error. CDR3 sequence: CASSSAGRPNTGELFF. The CDR3 DNA sequence: TGTGCCAGCAGTTCTGCAGGGCGCCCGAACACCGGGGAGCTGTTTTTT. This chain links TRBV27 with TRBJ2-2, with D perhaps matching TRBD1 (5 bases). The CDR3 is made up of 16 amino acids. CDR1 and CDR2 (germline): MNHEY, SMNVEV (reference sequence). Between the trimmed V and J ends, which lost 4 bases and 0 bases, there was a span of 12 bases.

This clone came up many times. The V call is TRBV30, the J call TRBJ1-1; D remains ambiguous. CDR1 and CDR2 from the germline V gene are GTSNPN and SVGIG (reference sequence). CDR3 length equals 12 residues. Between the trimmed V and J ends, which lost 3 bases and 6 bases, there was a span of 11 bases. The CDR3 loop reads CAWRISFAEAFF. CDR3 DNA: TGTGCCTGGAGGATAAGTTTCGCTGAAGCTTTCTTT.

This clone has at least ten counts. V usage is TRBV7-9 and J usage is TRBJ2-3; 8 bases are a match to TRBD2. Germline CDR1 is SEHNR and CDR2 is FQNEAQ (reference sequence). This CDR3 is 14 amino acids long. V lost 3 bases to trimming and J lost 6 bases; unmatched junction nucleotides: 5. CDR3 protein: CASSLSGGPDTQYF. DNA for the CDR3: TGTGCCAGCAGCTTGAGCGGGGGTCCGGATACGCAGTATTTT.

This clone ranks as large. The J gene is TRBJ2-1, the V gene TRBV27, with D uncertain. CDR1 is MNHEY and CDR2 is SMNVEV in the germline V gene (reference sequence). The CDR3 loop spans 12 amino acids. V lost 2 bases and J lost 7, with 6 bases in between. In DNA, the CDR3 is TGTGCCAGCAGTTTAGACGGGAATGAGCAGTTCTTC. As protein: CASSLDGNEQFF.